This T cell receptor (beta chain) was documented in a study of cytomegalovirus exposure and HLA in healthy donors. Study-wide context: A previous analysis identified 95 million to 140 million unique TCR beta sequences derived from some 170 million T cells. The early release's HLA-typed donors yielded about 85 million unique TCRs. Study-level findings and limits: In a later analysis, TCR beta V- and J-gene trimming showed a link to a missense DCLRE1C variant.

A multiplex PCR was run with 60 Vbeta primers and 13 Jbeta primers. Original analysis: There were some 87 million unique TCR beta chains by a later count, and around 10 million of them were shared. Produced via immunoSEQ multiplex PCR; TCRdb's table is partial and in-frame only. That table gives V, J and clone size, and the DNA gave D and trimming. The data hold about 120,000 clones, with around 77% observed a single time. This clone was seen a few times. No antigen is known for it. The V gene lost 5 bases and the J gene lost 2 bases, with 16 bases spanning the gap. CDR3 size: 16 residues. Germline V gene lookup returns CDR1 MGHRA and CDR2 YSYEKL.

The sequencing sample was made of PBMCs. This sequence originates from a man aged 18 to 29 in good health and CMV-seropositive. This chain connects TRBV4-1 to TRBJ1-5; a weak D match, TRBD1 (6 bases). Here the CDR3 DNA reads TGCGCCAGCAGCGATAGAACAGGGTTGGGCAATCAGCCCCAGCATTTT. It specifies CASSDRTGLGNQPQHF.